One T cell receptor (beta chain) is described in this entry. Antigen: not known. The PCR used 60 Vbeta and 13 Jbeta primers. The method was immunoSEQ multiplex PCR; TCRdb's version includes in-frame clones alone and lacks a portion of them. The sample records about 170,000 clones, 65% to 85% being singletons. The data were obtained in a study of cytomegalovirus exposure and HLA in healthy donors. The study's findings and limits: Reports credit the classifier with highly specific, highly sensitive diagnosis of cytomegalovirus status. HLA allele associations emerged for around 15,000 TCR beta sequences in a later analysis, at 0.05 false discovery rate.

Sequences were obtained from PBMCs. This receptor was obtained from a woman aged 18 to 35 in good health and CMV-seronegative.

The CDR3 protein is CAIGATSEETQYF. The CDR3 region has the DNA TGTGCCATAGGAGCCACTAGCGAAGAGACCCAGTACTTC. This sequence joins TRBV10-3 and TRBJ2-5; 7 nucleotides agree with TRBD2. CDR1 is ENHRY and CDR2 is SYGVKD in the germline V gene. The ends lost 9 bases at V and 3 bases at J; junction bases unmatched: 7. This CDR3 region has 13 residues.